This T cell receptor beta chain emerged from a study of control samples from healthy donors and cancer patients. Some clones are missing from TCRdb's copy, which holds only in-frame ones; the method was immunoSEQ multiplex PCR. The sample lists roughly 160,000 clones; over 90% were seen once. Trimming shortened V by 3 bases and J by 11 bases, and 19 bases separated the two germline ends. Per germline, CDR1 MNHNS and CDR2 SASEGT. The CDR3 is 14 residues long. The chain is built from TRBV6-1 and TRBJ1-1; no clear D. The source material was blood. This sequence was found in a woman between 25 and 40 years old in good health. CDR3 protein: CASSDGGESRSAFF. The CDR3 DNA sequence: TGTGCCAGCAGTGATGGTGGGGAGTCAAGGTCGGCTTTCTTT.